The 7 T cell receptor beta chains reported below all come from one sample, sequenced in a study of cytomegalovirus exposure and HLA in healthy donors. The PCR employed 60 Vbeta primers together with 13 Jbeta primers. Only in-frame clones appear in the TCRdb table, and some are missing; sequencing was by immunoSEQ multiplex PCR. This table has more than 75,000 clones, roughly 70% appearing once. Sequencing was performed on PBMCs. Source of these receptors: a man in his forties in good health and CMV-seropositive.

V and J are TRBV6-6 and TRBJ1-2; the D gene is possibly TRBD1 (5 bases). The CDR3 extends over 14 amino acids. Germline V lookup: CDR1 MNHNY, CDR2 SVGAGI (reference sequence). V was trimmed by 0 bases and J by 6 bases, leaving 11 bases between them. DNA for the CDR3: TGTGCCAGCAGTTACTCCATGGCGGGGGATGGCTACACCTTC. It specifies CASSYSMAGDGYTF.

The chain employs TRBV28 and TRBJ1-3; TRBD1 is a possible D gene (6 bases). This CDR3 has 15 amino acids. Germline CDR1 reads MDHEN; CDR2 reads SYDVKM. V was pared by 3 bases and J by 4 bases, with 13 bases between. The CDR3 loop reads CASSFSGTPGNTIYF. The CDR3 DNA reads TGTGCCAGCAGTTTCTCCGGGACACCAGGAAACACCATATATTTT.

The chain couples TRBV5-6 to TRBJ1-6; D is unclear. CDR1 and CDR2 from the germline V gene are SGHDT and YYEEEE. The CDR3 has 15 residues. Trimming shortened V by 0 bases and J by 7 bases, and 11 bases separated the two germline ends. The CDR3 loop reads CASSLGSVQNSPLHF. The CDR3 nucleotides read TGTGCCAGCAGCTTGGGATCTGTGCAGAATTCACCCCTCCACTTT.

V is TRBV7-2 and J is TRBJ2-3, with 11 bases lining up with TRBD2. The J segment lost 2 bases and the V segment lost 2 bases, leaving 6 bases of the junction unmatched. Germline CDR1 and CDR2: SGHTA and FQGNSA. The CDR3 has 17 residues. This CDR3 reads CASSLYGTSGTTDTQYF. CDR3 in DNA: TGTGCCAGCAGCTTATACGGGACTAGCGGAACCACAGATACGCAGTATTTT. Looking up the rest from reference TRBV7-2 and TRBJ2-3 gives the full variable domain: GAGVSQSPSNKVTEKGKDVELRCDPISGHTALYWYRQSLGQGLEFLIYFQGNSAPDKSGLPSDRFSAERTGGSVSTLTIQRTQQEDSAVYLCASSLYGTSGTTDTQYFGPGTRLTVL.

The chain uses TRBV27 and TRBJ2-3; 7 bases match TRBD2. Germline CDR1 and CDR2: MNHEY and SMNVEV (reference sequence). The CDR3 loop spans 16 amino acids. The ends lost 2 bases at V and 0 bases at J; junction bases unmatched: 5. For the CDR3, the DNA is TGTGCCAGCAGTTTAGGTTCGGGAGGTAGCACAGATACGCAGTATTTT. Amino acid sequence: CASSLGSGGSTDTQYF.

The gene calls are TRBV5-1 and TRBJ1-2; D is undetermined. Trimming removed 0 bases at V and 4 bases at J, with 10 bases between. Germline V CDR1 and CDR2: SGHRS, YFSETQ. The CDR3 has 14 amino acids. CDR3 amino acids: CASSLDRVRYGYTF. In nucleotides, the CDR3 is TGCGCCAGCAGCTTGGACCGGGTTCGCTATGGCTACACCTTC.

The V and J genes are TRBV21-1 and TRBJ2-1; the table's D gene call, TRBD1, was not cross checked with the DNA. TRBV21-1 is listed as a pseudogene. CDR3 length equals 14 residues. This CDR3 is CASGKAFQGNEQFF. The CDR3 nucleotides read TGTGCCAGCGGCAAAGCGTTCCAGGGCAATGAGCAGTTCTTC.